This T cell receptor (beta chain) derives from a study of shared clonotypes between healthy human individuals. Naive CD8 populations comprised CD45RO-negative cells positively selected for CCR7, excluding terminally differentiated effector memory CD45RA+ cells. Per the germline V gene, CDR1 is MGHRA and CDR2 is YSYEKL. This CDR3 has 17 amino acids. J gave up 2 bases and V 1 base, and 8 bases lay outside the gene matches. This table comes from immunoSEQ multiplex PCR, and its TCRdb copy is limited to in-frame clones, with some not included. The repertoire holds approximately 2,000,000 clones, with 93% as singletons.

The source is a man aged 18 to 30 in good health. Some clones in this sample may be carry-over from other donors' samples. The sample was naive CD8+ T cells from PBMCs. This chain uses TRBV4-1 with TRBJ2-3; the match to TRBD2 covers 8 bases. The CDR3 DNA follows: TGCGCCAGCAGCCAAGTCGGGGCGGGAGGACCCACAGATACGCAGTATTTT. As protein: CASSQVGAGGPTDTQYF.